The entry below describes one T cell receptor beta chain. CDR1 is SGHRS and CDR2 is YFSETQ in the germline V gene. The CDR3 consists of 14 residues. Trimming took off 1 base at V and 2 bases at J, with 7 bases between the two ends. The record originates from a study of blood T cell repertoires in COVID-19. Background on the study: Sources were T cells, B-cell-depleted T cells, or PBMCs; the material itself was cDNA or gDNA.

Sequencing was performed with immunoSEQ multiplex PCR; in TCRdb, only in-frame clones are kept and a portion is missing. The data hold about 210,000 clones, with roughly 86% observed a single time. Material for sequencing was PBMCs or T cells enriched from blood (not recorded which). This chain joins TRBV5-1 and TRBJ2-1, with unresolved D. The TCR originated in a man aged 35-49 years with acute COVID-19. The CDR3 nucleotides are TGCGCCAGCAGCTTGACAGCCCCCTACAATGAGCAGTTCTTC. It codes for CASSLTAPYNEQFF.